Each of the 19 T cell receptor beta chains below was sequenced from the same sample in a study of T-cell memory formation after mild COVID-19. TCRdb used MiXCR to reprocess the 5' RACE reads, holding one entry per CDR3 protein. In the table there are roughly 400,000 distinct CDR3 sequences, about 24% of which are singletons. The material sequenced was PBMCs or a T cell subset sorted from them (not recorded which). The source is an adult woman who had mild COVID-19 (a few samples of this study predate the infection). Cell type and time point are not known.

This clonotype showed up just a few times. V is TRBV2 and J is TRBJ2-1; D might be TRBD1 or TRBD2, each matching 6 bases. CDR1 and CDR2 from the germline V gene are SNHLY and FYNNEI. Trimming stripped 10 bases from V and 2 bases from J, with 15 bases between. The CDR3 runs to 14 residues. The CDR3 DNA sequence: TGTGCCACCCGAGGCGGGACAACCTACAATGAGCAGTTCTTC. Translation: CATRGGTTYNEQFF. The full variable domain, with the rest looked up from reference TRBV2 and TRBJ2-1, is EPEVTQTPSHQVTQMGQEVILRCVPISNHLYFYWYRQILGQKVEFLVSFYNNEISEKSEIFDDQFSVERPDGSNFTLKIRSTKLEDSAMYFCATRGGTTYNEQFFGPGTRLTVL.

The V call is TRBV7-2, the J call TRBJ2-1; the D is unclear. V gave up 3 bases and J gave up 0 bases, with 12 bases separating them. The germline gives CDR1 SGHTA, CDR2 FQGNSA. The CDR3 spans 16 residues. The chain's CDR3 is CASSFFLKSSYNEQFF. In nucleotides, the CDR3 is TGTGCCAGCAGCTTCTTTTTAAAGAGCTCCTACAATGAGCAGTTCTTC. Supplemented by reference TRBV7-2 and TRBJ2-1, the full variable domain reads GAGVSQSPSNKVTEKGKDVELRCDPISGHTALYWYRQSLGQGLEFLIYFQGNSAPDKSGLPSDRFSAERTGGSVSTLTIQRTQQEDSAVYLCASSFFLKSSYNEQFFGPGTRLTVL.

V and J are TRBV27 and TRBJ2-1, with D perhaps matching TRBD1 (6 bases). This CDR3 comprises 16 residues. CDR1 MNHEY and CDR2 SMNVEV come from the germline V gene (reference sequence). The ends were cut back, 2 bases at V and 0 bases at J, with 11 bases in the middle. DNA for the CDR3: TGTGCCAGCAGTTTAGGGACATACGGCTCCTACAATGAGCAGTTCTTC. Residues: CASSLGTYGSYNEQFF.

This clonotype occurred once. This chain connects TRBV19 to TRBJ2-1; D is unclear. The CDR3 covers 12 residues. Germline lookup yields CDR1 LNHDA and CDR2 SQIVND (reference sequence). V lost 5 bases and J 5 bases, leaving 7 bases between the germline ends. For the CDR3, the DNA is TGTGCCAGTAGTCGGCAGGACAATGAGCAGTTCTTC. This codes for CASSRQDNEQFF.

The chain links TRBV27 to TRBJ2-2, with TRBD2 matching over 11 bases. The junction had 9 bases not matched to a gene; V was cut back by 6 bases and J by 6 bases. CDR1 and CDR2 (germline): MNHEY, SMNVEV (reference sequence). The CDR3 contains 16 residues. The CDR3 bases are TGTGCCAGCAGACCCTACGGACTAGCGGGCTCCGGGGAGCTGTTTTTT. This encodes CASRPYGLAGSGELFF.

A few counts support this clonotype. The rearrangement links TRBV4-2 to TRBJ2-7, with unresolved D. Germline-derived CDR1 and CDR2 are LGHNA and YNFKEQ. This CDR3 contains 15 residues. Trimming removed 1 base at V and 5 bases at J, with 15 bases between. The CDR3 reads CASSQAWSRSHEQYF. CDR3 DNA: TGTGCCAGCAGCCAAGCGTGGAGTAGGAGCCACGAGCAGTACTTC.

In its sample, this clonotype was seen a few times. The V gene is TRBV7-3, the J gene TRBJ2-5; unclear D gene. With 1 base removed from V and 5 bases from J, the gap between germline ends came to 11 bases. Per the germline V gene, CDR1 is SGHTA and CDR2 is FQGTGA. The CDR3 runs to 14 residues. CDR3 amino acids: CASSLRARSETQYF. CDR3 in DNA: TGTGCCAGCAGCTTAAGGGCTAGGAGTGAGACCCAGTACTTC.

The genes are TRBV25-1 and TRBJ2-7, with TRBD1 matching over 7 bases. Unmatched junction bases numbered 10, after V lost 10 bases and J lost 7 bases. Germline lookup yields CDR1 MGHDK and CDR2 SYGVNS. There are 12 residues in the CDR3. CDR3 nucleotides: TGTGCCACTCAGCGGACAGGTAATGAGCAGTACTTC. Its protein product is CATQRTGNEQYF.

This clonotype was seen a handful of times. The CDR3 region is CASSSLAGNTDTQYF. The CDR3 DNA reads TGTGCCAGCAGCTCTCTAGCGGGAAATACAGATACGCAGTATTTT. The chain employs TRBV9 and TRBJ2-3; TRBD2 agrees at 9 bases. This CDR3 has 15 residues. Per the germline V gene, CDR1 is SGDLS and CDR2 is YYNGEE. Trimming removed 4 bases from V and 3 bases from J; junction bases left unmatched: 6.

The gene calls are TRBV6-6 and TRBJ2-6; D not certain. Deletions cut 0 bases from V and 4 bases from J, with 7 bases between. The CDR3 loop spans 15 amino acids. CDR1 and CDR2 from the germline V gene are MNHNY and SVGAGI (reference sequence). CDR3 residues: CASSYSMGGANVLTF. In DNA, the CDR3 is TGTGCCAGCAGTTACTCCATGGGAGGGGCCAACGTCCTGACTTTC.

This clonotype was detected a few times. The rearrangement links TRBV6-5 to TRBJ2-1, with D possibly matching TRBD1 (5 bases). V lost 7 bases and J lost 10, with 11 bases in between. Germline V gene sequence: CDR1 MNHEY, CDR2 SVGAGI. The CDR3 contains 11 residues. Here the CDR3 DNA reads TGTGCCAGCATGGTTTCAGGGGAGCAGTTCTTC. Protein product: CASMVSGEQFF.

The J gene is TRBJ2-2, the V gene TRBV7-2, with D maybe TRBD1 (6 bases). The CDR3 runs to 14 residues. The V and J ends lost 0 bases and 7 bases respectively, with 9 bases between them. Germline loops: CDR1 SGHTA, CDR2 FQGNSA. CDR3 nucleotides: TGTGCCAGCAGCTTAGCGGGGGCAGGCGGGGAGCTGTTTTTT. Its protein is CASSLAGAGGELFF.

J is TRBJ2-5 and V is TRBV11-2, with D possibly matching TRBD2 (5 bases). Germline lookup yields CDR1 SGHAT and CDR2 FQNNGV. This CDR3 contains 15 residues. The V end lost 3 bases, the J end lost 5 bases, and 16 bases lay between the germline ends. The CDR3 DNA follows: TGTGCCAGCAGCTTCGGGGTATTGACCCGGGAGACCCAGTACTTC. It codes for CASSFGVLTRETQYF.

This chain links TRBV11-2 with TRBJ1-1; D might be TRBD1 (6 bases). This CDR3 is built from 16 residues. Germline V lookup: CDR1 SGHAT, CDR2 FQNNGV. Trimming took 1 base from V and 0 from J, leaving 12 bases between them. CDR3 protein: CASSLVFTGLNTEAFF. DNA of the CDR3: TGTGCCAGCAGCTTAGTTTTTACAGGGCTGAACACTGAAGCTTTCTTT.

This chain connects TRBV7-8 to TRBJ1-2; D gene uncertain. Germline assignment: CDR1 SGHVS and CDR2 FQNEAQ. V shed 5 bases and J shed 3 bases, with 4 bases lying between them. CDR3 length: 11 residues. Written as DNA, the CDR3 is TGTGCCAGCAGCGCGGACTATGGCTACACCTTC. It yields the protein CASSADYGYTF.

In DNA, the CDR3 is TGTGCCAGCAGCTTGACAGGGGGGGCGAACACTGAAGCTTTCTTT. It codes for CASSLTGGANTEAFF. This sequence joins TRBV5-8 and TRBJ1-1; 8 bases are a match to TRBD1. CDR1 SGHTS and CDR2 YDEGEE come from the germline V gene. The junction had 3 bases not matched to a gene; V was cut back by 1 base and J by 1 base. CDR3 size: 15 residues. The full variable domain, completed using reference TRBV5-8 and TRBJ1-1, is EAGVTQSPTHLIKTRGQQATLRCSPISGHTSVYWYQQALGLGLQFLLWYDEGEERNRGNFPPRFSGRQFPNYSSELNVNALELEDSALYLCASSLTGGANTEAFFGQGTRLTVV.

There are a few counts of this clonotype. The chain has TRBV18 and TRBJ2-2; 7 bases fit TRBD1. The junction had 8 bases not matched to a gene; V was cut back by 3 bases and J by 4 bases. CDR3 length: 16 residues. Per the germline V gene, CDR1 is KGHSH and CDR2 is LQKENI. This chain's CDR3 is CASSPIRDSLTGELFF. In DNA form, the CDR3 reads TGTGCCAGCTCACCGATCCGGGACAGTCTCACCGGGGAGCTGTTTTTT.

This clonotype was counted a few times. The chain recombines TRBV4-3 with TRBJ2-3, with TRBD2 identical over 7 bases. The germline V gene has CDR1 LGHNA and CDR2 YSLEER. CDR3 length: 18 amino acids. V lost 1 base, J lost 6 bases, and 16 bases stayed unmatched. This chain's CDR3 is CASSQAYKRDLLRDTQYF. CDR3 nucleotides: TGCGCCAGCAGCCAAGCCTATAAGCGGGACCTTTTGCGGGATACGCAGTATTTT.

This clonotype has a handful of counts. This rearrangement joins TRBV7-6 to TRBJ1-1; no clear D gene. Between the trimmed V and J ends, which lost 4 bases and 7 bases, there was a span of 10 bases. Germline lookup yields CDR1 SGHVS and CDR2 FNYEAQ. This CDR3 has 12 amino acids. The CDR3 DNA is TGTGCCAGCAGCTCAAACCCAGTTGAAGCTTTCTTT. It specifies CASSSNPVEAFF.